The 7 T cell receptor beta chains presented below share a single source sample, sequenced in a study of radiotherapy plus CTLA-4 blockade in lung cancer. Using immunoSEQ multiplex PCR, the repertoire was profiled, and TCRdb retains in-frame clones only, with some absent. The repertoire holds 70,000 to 85,000 clones, with 70% to 80% as singletons. Specimen: peripheral blood, collected from a patient treated with radiotherapy plus ipilimumab. The receptors were sampled from a human donor with non-small cell lung cancer whose response to radiotherapy plus ipilimumab could not be evaluated.

The chain combines TRBV4-1 with TRBJ1-2, with 7 positions matching TRBD1. V lost 4 bases, J lost 2 bases, and 7 bases stayed unmatched. This CDR3 has 15 residues. Germline assignment: CDR1 MGHRA and CDR2 YSYEKL. The CDR3 here is CASSPLEGANYGYTF. The DNA of the CDR3 is TGCGCCAGCAGCCCGCTTGAGGGGGCGAACTATGGCTACACCTTC.

The V and J genes are TRBV6-1 and TRBJ1-5, with unresolved D. The CDR3 contains 13 residues. V lost 7 bases and J lost 2, with 9 bases in between. Germline V lookup: CDR1 MNHNS, CDR2 SASEGT. This CDR3 reads CASTTSGNQPQHF. The CDR3 DNA follows: TGTGCCAGCACCACTTCCGGCAATCAGCCCCAGCATTTT.

The gene calls are TRBV9 and TRBJ2-2; 7 positions match TRBD1. The CDR3 is 15 residues long. Trimming took 3 bases from V and 0 from J; bases not matched to a gene: 2. Germline CDR1 and CDR2: SGDLS and YYNGEE. This CDR3 is CASSEQGTNTGELFF. The CDR3 region has the DNA TGTGCCAGCAGCGAACAGGGGACGAACACCGGGGAGCTGTTTTTT.

The genes are TRBV11-2 and TRBJ2-1; 10 nucleotides line up with TRBD2. J gave up 4 bases and V 5 bases, and 11 bases lay outside the gene matches. The CDR3 sequence is 17 residues long. Germline V gives CDR1 SGHAT, CDR2 FQNNGV. The CDR3 DNA is TGTGCCAGCAGCCCTTCTTTCGGGACTAGCGCTTACAATGAGCAGTTCTTC. Translation: CASSPSFGTSAYNEQFF.

V and J are TRBV9 and TRBJ2-3; possibly TRBD1 for D (6 bases). Trimming stripped 0 bases from V and 4 bases from J, with 15 bases between. Germline lookup yields CDR1 SGDLS and CDR2 YYNGEE. The CDR3 covers 16 residues. The CDR3 here is CASSVEGTGTSDTQYF. CDR3 nucleotides: TGTGCCAGCAGCGTAGAAGGTACAGGGACCTCAGATACGCAGTATTTT.

The gene calls are TRBV7-9 and TRBJ2-3; 7 bases match TRBD1. Germline V gene sequence: CDR1 SEHNR, CDR2 FQNEAQ (reference sequence). The CDR3 sequence is 15 residues long. V lost 3 bases to trimming and J lost 1 base; unmatched junction nucleotides: 4. CDR3 sequence: CASSLTGSGTDTQYF. Here the CDR3 DNA reads TGTGCCAGCAGCTTGACAGGGTCCGGCACAGATACGCAGTATTTT.

About this clone: The same CDR3 can be traced to other DNA sequences in this sample. CDR3 DNA sequence: TGCAGCGTACAGACAGGGGGTAATTCACCCCTCCACTTT. Its translation: CSVQTGGNSPLHF. The gene calls are TRBV29-1 and TRBJ1-6, with 9 bases that match TRBD1. With V trimmed by 6 bases and J by 6 bases, 3 bases remained unmatched. The germline V gene has CDR1 SQVTM and CDR2 ANQGSEA. This CDR3 spans 13 amino acids.